This T cell receptor (beta chain) emerged from a study of T-cell reconstitution after alpha-beta-depleted transplantation in children. The authors prepared the TCRbeta library with unique molecular identifiers. TCRdb used MiXCR to reprocess the PCR reads, holding one entry per CDR3 protein. The table includes hundreds of thousands of distinct CDR3 sequences, more than 20% detected once. Points on this clonotype: What it recognizes is unknown.

General study results and limits: Some patients' high day-60 TCRbeta diversity was attributed to recipient cells surviving conditioning. After one year, T-cell counts and TCRbeta diversity mostly came from new T cells.

Per the germline V gene, CDR1 is DFQATT and CDR2 is SNEGSKA (reference sequence). The CDR3 extends over 14 amino acids. V lost 2 bases, J lost 0 bases, and 10 bases lay in between. The V gene is TRBV20-1, the J gene TRBJ1-1; TRBD1 might be the D (5 bases). The receptor comes from a female patient between 2 and 15 years old who had a stem cell transplant for congenital amegakaryocytic thrombocytopenia, so the T cells may come from the graft donor. The sample consisted of PBMCs, mostly from graft donor cells, taken 360 days after TCRalphabeta/CD19-depleted stem cell transplant. The CDR3 DNA follows: TGCAGTGCTAGATCGGGACGGATGAACACTGAAGCTTTCTTT. This translates into CSARSGRMNTEAFF.